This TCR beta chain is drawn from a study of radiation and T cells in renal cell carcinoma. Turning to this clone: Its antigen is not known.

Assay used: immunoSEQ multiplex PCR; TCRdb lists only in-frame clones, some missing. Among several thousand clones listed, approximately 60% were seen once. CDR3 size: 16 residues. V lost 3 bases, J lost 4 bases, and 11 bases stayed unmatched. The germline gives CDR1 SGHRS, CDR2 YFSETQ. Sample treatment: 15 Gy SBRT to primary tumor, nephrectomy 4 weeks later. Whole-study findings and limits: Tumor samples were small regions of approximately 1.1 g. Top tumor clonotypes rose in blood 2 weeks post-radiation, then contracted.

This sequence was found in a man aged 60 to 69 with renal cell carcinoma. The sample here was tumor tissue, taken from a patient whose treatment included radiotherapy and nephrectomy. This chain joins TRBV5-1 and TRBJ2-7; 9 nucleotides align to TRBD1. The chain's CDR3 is CASSSGTGPISYEQYF. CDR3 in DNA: TGCGCCAGCAGCTCCGGGACAGGGCCTATTTCATACGAGCAGTACTTC.